This T cell receptor (beta chain) was obtained from a study of T cell clonality in common variable immunodeficiency. Whole-study results and caveats: The cause of increased CVID clonality remains unclear without subpopulation sequencing. CVID subjects had higher TCRbeta clonality than healthy controls, most marked in about a third. CVID patient heterogeneity limited repertoire-clinical complication correlations.

With V trimmed by 4 bases and J by 2 bases, 8 bases remained unmatched. Per germline, CDR1 PRHDT and CDR2 FYEKMQ (reference sequence). The CDR3 is made up of 17 amino acids. Sequencing used immunoSEQ multiplex PCR; TCRdb keeps in-frame clones, though not all of them. The counts give fewer than 75,000 clones, none of them seen only once; approximately 1.5% is held by the top ten. This clone was counted many times. Its antigen is not known. The read terminates 3 residues before the CDR3 end, so the remaining end is supplied by the germline J gene. J is TRBJ2-6 and V is TRBV13; 7 nucleotides align to TRBD1. The clonotype comes from a person aged 18 to 70 in good health. Sequencing used peripheral blood mononuclear cells. The CDR3 DNA, read in part, is TGTGCCAGCAGCTATAGACAGGGTTGGGCTGGGGCCAACGTC. Protein: CASSYRQGWAGANV. The whole CDR3 sequence is CASSYRQGWAGANVLTF.